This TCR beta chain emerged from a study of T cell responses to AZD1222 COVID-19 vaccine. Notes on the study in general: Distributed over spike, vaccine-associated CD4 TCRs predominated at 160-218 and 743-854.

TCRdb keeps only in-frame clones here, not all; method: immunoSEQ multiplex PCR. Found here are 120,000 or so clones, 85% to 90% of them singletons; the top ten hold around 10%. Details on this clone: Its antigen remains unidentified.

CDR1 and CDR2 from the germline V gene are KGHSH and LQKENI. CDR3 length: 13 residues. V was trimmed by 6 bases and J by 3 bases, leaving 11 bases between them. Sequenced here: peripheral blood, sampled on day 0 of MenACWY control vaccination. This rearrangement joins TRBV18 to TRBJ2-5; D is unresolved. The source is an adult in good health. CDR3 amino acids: CASSPGFKETQYF. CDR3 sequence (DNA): TGTGCCAGCTCTCCAGGCTTCAAAGAGACCCAGTACTTC.